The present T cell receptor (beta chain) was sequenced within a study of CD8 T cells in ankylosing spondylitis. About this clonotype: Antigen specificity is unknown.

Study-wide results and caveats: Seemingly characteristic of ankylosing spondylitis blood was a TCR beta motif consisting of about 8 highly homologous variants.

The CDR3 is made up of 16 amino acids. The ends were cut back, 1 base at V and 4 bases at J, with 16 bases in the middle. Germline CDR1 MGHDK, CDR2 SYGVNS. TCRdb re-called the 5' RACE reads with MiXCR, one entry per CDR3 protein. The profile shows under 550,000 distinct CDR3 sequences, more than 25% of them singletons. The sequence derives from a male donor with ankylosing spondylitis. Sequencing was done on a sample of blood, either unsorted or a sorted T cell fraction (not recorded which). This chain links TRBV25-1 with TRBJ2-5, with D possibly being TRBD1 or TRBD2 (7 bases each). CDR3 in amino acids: CASSESGRGGRETQYF. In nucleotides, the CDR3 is TGTGCCAGCAGTGAATCGGGCAGGGGGGGCAGAGAGACCCAGTACTTC.